These 21 T cell receptor beta chains were sequenced from one sample in a study of T cells in Graves' hyperthyroidism and ophthalmopathy. The TCR beta CDR3 regions underwent amplification using RNA transcripts as the source. A first-round RT-PCR of the TCR CDR3 used the HTBI primer set. One entry per CDR3 protein, called by TCRdb with MiXCR from the multiplex PCR reads. The repertoire holds about 640,000 distinct CDR3 sequences, with around 20% as singletons. Source material: blood. The receptors here all came from a man aged 25-45 years with Graves' ophthalmopathy.

The chain uses TRBV5-5 and TRBJ2-1, with a tentative D call TRBD1 (6 bases). Between the trimmed V and J ends, which lost 4 bases and 1 base, there was a span of 18 bases. The CDR3 has 17 amino acids. In germline, CDR1 is SGHKS, CDR2 YYEKEE (reference sequence). The CDR3: CASSLQTDRRSYNEQFF. Written as DNA, the CDR3 is TGTGCCAGCAGCCTACAAACAGACAGGCGATCCTACAATGAGCAGTTCTTC. Complete variable domain (other parts from reference TRBV5-5 and TRBJ2-1): DAGVTQSPTHLIKTRGQQVTLRCSPISGHKSVSWYQQVLGQGPQFIFQYYEKEERGRGNFPDRFSARQFPNYSSELNVNALLLGDSALYLCASSLQTDRRSYNEQFFGPGTRLTVL.

About this clonotype itself: One end of the junction fails to match germline, which may point to a read error. V and J are TRBV24-1 and TRBJ2-1, with no clear D. From germline, CDR1 is KGHDR and CDR2 SFDVKD. The CDR3 sequence is 14 residues long. The CDR3 is CTTSDPQVYNEQFF. In DNA, the CDR3 is TGTACCACCAGTGATCCGCAGGTATACAATGAGCAGTTCTTC.

This rearrangement joins TRBV3-1 to TRBJ2-5; the D gene could be TRBD1 or TRBD2 (5 bases each). In germline, CDR1 is LGHDT, CDR2 YNNKEL (reference sequence). The CDR3 has 13 amino acids. Between the trimmed V and J ends, which lost 5 bases and 5 bases, there was a span of 12 bases. The CDR3 bases are TGTGCCAGCAGCAGCAGTGAGGGGGAGACCCAGTACTTC. Its translation: CASSSSEGETQYF.

Many counts were recorded for this clonotype. The chain recombines TRBV11-2 with TRBJ1-1, with no clear D. The CDR3 has 14 residues. Trimming cost V 0 bases and J 5 bases, with 10 bases left between them. Germline V gene lookup returns CDR1 SGHAT and CDR2 FQNNGV. CDR3 coding DNA: TGTGCCAGCAGCTTAGACTCATACCTAACTGAAGCTTTCTTT. Translated, it gives CASSLDSYLTEAFF.

This clonotype was seen ten or more times. The rearrangement uses TRBV28 and TRBJ2-3; D might be TRBD1 (5 bases). CDR3 length: 18 residues. V was shortened by 4 bases and J by 0 bases, with 20 bases between the two germline ends. Germline lookup yields CDR1 MDHEN and CDR2 SYDVKM. The CDR3 loop reads CASSSPILTDTSTDTQYF. CDR3 bases: TGTGCCAGCAGTTCCCCGATTTTGACGGACACTAGCACAGATACGCAGTATTTT.

The J gene is TRBJ1-1, the V gene TRBV10-3, with D possibly matching TRBD1 (6 bases). The V gene lost 10 bases and the J gene lost 11 bases, with 23 bases spanning the gap. Germline assignment: CDR1 ENHRY and CDR2 SYGVKD. This CDR3 has 13 amino acids. The CDR3 DNA sequence: TGTGCCACCGCCGGGGGGGGGCACTCCCCGGCTTTCTTT. Protein product: CATAGGGHSPAFF.

In this sample, this clonotype turned up a few times. The chain recombines TRBV6-1 with TRBJ1-1; 9 bases match TRBD1. This CDR3 has 16 amino acids. The J segment lost 5 bases and the V segment lost 6 bases, leaving 13 bases of the junction unmatched. Germline values: CDR1 MNHNS, CDR2 SASEGT. CDR3 protein: CASSYGQGRRRTEAFF. The CDR3 DNA sequence: TGTGCCAGCAGCTACGGACAGGGGAGGCGTAGGACTGAAGCTTTCTTT.

The rearrangement links TRBV12-3 or TRBV12-4 to TRBJ2-5; D gene uncertain. Trimming took off 7 bases at V and 1 base at J, with 10 bases between the two ends. The CDR3 spans 13 residues. The CDR3 is CASKRRPQETQYF. DNA of the CDR3: TGTGCCAGCAAACGGCGGCCCCAAGAGACCCAGTACTTC.

The chain combines TRBV18 with TRBJ2-1; 9 bases are shared with TRBD2. Per the germline V gene, CDR1 is KGHSH and CDR2 is LQKENI. The length of the CDR3 is 13 residues. V lost 3 bases to trimming and J lost 12 bases; unmatched junction nucleotides: 6. As DNA, the CDR3 is TGTGCCAGCTCACCGACTAGCGGTTTGAGGCAGTTCTTC. This codes for CASSPTSGLRQFF.

The J gene is TRBJ2-6, the V gene TRBV7-9; 9 nucleotides match TRBD1. The CDR3 contains 16 residues. Germline V gene data show CDR1 as SEHNR and CDR2 as FQNEAQ (reference sequence). After removal of 5 bases from V and 1 base from J, the junction contained 3 bases not matched to a gene. DNA for the CDR3: TGTGCCAGCAGCGGGGACAGGGTATCTGGGGCCAACGTCCTGACTTTC. It encodes CASSGDRVSGANVLTF.

J is TRBJ1-4 and V is TRBV5-1, with 8 positions matching TRBD1. J gave up 7 bases and V 5 bases, and 10 bases lay outside the gene matches. CDR1 and CDR2 (germline): SGHRS, YFSETQ. The CDR3 is made up of 15 amino acids. The chain's CDR3 is CASRPRGTGGEKLFF. The CDR3 DNA is TGCGCCAGCAGACCCCGCGGGACAGGAGGTGAAAAACTGTTTTTT.

This clonotype appeared a few times. The chain employs TRBV7-2 and TRBJ2-7, with 10 bases that match TRBD2. Trimming at V came to 5 bases and at J to 3 bases, leaving 7 bases not matched to a gene. Germline V gene sequence: CDR1 SGHTA, CDR2 FQGNSA. The CDR3 extends over 15 amino acids. The chain's CDR3 is CASSPLAGEIYEQYF. CDR3 coding DNA: TGTGCCAGCAGCCCGCTAGCGGGAGAGATCTACGAGCAGTACTTC.

The gene calls are TRBV7-9 and TRBJ2-4, with D tentatively TRBD2 (5 bases). Germline V gene sequence: CDR1 SEHNR, CDR2 FQNEAQ (reference sequence). Trimming cost V 5 bases and J 6 bases, with 8 bases left between them. The CDR3 is 12 residues long. Written as DNA, the CDR3 is TGTGCCAGCAGCCAGCGGCCAAACATTCAGTACTTC. Its protein is CASSQRPNIQYF.

This chain joins TRBV6-1 and TRBJ2-3, with D perhaps assigned TRBD1 or TRBD2 (5 bases each). Germline V gene sequence: CDR1 MNHNS, CDR2 SASEGT. Between the trimmed V and J ends, which lost 1 base and 5 bases, there was a span of 13 bases. The CDR3 has 15 residues. The CDR3 loop is CASSEVFRGRDTQYF. CDR3 coding DNA: TGTGCCAGCAGTGAAGTTTTCCGGGGCCGAGATACGCAGTATTTT.

The table lists this clonotype with a few counts. This chain uses TRBV4-3 with TRBJ2-5, with 9 bases identical to TRBD2. Per the germline V gene, CDR1 is LGHNA and CDR2 is YSLEER. This CDR3 is 16 amino acids long. J gave up 2 bases and V 0 bases, and 4 bases lay outside the gene matches. CDR3 region: CASSQDSAGGQETQYF. CDR3 nucleotides: TGCGCCAGCAGCCAAGATAGTGCGGGAGGGCAAGAGACCCAGTACTTC.

The rearrangement joins TRBV7-9 to TRBJ2-1; D is unresolved. Germline V CDR1 and CDR2: SEHNR, FQNEAQ (reference sequence). This CDR3 has 12 amino acids. Trimming shortened V by 5 bases and J by 8 bases, and 10 bases separated the two germline ends. CDR3 sequence reads: CASSTTGHEQFF. The CDR3 nucleotides read TGTGCCAGCAGCACCACGGGCCATGAGCAGTTCTTC.

The chain combines TRBV24-1 with TRBJ2-1; a weak D match, TRBD1 (5 bases). The CDR3 consists of 14 residues. The germline V gene encodes CDR1 KGHDR and CDR2 SFDVKD. Deletions cut 4 bases from V and 3 bases from J, with 9 bases between. The CDR3 is CATSDRQSYNEQFF. The CDR3 DNA reads TGTGCCACCAGTGACAGACAGAGCTACAATGAGCAGTTCTTC.

This chain's CDR3 is CASSQLGTQYF. The CDR3 DNA follows: TGCGCCAGCAGCCAGTTGGGGACCCAGTACTTC. This sequence joins TRBV5-1 and TRBJ2-5; no reliable D call. The CDR3 runs to 11 residues. From germline, CDR1 is SGHRS and CDR2 YFSETQ. The V and J ends lost 4 bases and 7 bases respectively, with 8 bases between them.

The J gene is TRBJ1-5, the V gene TRBV29-1; D possibly corresponds to TRBD1 (6 bases). V lost 6 bases and J 2 bases, leaving 11 bases between the germline ends. Germline V gene data show CDR1 as SQVTM and CDR2 as ANQGSEA. The CDR3 covers 13 residues. This chain's CDR3 is CSVGAGGNQPQHF. The CDR3 region has the DNA TGCAGCGTGGGGGCAGGGGGCAATCAGCCCCAGCATTTT.

This clonotype has only a few counts. This chain links TRBV6-2 or TRBV6-3 with TRBJ2-3, with a tentative D call TRBD2 (6 bases). This CDR3 has 15 residues. The V gene's germline CDR1 is MNHEY and CDR2 SVGEGT. The ends were cut back, 3 bases at V and 4 bases at J, with 14 bases in the middle. Written as DNA, the CDR3 is TGTGCCAGCAGTTATGCCCTTGGAGGGGCAGATACGCAGTATTTT. Translating gives CASSYALGGADTQYF.

The chain recombines TRBV10-3 with TRBJ2-1; D possibly corresponds to TRBD1 (6 bases). Trimming shortened V by 8 bases and J by 5 bases, and 7 bases separated the two germline ends. This CDR3 comprises 11 residues. Germline V gives CDR1 ENHRY, CDR2 SYGVKD. The CDR3 DNA is TGTGCCATCGGACAGAACAATGAGCAGTTCTTC. This encodes CAIGQNNEQFF.